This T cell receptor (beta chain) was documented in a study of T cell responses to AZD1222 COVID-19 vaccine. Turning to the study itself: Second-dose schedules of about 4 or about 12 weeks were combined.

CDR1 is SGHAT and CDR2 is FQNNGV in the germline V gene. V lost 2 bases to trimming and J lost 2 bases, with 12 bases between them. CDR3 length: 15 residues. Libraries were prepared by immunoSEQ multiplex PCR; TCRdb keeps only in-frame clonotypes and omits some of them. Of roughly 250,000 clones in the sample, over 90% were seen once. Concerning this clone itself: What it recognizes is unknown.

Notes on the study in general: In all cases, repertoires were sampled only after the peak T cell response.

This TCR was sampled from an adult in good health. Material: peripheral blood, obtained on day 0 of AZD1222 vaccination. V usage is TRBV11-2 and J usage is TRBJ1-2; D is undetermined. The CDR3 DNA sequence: TGTGCCAGCAGCTTATCCCCGGACGGAAACTATGGCTACACCTTC. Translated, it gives CASSLSPDGNYGYTF.